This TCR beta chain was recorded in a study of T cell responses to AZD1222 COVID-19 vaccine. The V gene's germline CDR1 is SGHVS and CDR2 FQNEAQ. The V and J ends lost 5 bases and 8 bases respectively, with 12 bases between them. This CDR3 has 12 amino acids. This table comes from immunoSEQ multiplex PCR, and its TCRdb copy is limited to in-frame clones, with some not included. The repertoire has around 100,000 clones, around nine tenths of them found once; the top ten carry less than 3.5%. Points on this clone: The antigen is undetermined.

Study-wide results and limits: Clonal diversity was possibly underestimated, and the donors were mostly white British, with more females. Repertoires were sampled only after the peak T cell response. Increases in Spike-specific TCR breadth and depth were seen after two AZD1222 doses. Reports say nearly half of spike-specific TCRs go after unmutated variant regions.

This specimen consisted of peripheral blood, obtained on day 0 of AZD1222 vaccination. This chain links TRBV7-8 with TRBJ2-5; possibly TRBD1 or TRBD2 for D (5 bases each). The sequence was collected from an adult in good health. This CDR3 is CASSPPGPTQYF. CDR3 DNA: TGTGCCAGCAGCCCCCCGGGGCCCACCCAGTACTTC.